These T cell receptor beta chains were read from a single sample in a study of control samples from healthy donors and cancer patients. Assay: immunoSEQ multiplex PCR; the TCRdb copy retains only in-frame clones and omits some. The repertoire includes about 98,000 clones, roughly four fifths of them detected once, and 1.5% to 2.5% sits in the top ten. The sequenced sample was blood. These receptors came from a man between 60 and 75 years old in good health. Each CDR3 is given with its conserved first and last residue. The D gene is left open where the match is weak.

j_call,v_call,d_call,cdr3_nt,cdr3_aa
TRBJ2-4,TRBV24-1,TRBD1,TGTGCCACCAGTGAACCGGGACAGGGAAAGATAGCCAAAAACATTCAGTACTTC,CATSEPGQGKIAKNIQYF
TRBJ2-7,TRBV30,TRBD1,TGTGCCTGGAACGTTGGGACAGGGGGCTACGAGCAGTACTTC,CAWNVGTGGYEQYF
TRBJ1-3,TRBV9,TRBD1,TGTGCCAGCAGCCCAAGGGGGCGGGGGGGAAACACCATATATTTT,CASSPRGRGGNTIYF
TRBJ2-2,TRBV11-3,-,TGTGCCAGCAGCCGCGGGGGCATCGCGAACACCGGGGAGCTGTTTTTT,CASSRGGIANTGELFF
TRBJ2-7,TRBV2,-,TGTGCCAGCAGCTTAAGGGGCCAGGGAATCGGCGAGCAGTACTTC,CASSLRGQGIGEQYF
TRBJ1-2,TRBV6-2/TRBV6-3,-,TGTGCCAGCAGTGAGGCGAACTATGGCTACACCTTC,CASSEANYGYTF
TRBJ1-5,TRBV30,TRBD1,TGTGCCTGGACGACAGGGGTAGGCAATCAGCCCCAGCATTTT,CAWTTGVGNQPQHF
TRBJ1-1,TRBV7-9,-,TGTGCCAGCAGAGCGAAGCGAGCCATGCTGAACACTGAAGCTTTCTTT,CASRAKRAMLNTEAFF
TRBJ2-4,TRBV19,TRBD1,TGTGCCAGTAGTAGGACAGGGGGCCAGGCCAAAAACATTCAGTACTTC,CASSRTGGQAKNIQYF
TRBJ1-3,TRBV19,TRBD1,TGTGCCAGTAGTATCCGTGGACAGGGCGACGGCTCTGGAAACACCATATATTTT,CASSIRGQGDGSGNTIYF
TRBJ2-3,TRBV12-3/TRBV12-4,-,TGTGCCAGCAGTTTCCAGACAGATACGCAGTATTTT,CASSFQTDTQYF
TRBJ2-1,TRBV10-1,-,TGCGCCAGCAGTGAGTGGCTCGGTGAGCAGTTCTTC,CASSEWLGEQFF
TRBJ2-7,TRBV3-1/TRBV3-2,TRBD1,TGTGCCAGCAGCCTCGGGACAGGGAGCTACGAGCAGTACTTC,CASSLGTGSYEQYF
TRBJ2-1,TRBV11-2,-,TGTGCCAGCAGCCCGGGGTACGAACGGGCCGGTGAGCAGTTCTTC,CASSPGYERAGEQFF